Following are 21 T cell receptor beta chains from one sample sequenced in a study of T cells after yellow fever vaccination. TCRdb reprocessed the 5' RACE reads via MiXCR and lists one record per CDR3 protein. This sample yields hundreds of thousands of distinct CDR3 sequences, of which 7.5% to 9% are seen a single time; approximately 18% belongs to the top ten. The sample was PBMCs, taken on the day of the first yellow fever vaccination. All receptors derive from a man aged 18 to 29 who received the YFV17D yellow fever vaccine.

This clonotype has only a few counts. This sequence joins TRBV7-9 and TRBJ1-6, with unresolved D. The CDR3 loop spans 14 amino acids. From germline, CDR1 is SEHNR and CDR2 FQNEAQ (reference sequence). Trimming took 1 base from V and 7 from J, leaving 8 bases between them. The CDR3 loop is CASSLGGNNSPLHF. CDR3 bases: TGTGCCAGCAGCTTAGGGGGTAACAATTCACCCCTCCACTTT.

This clonotype has only a few counts. The V gene is TRBV12-3 or TRBV12-4, the J gene TRBJ1-5, with 7 nucleotides matching TRBD1. V was pared by 3 bases and J by 5 bases, with 7 bases of the junction left unmatched. The CDR3 runs to 15 residues. CDR3 amino acids: CASSLNGRGHQPQHF. Here the CDR3 DNA reads TGTGCCAGCAGTTTGAACGGGAGGGGGCATCAGCCCCAGCATTTT.

This clonotype was seen only a few times. This chain uses TRBV24-1 with TRBJ2-1, with no clear D. V was trimmed by 3 bases and J by 6 bases, leaving 14 bases between them. Germline CDR1 is KGHDR and CDR2 is SFDVKD. The CDR3 has 15 amino acids. The CDR3 region has the DNA TGTGCCACCAGTGATGGGATGAAGGGTAGCAATGAGCAGTTCTTC. Encoded protein: CATSDGMKGSNEQFF.

In this sample, this clonotype turned up many times. CDR3 protein: CASSPQTFAQGYTF. The DNA for the CDR3 is TGTGCCAGCTCACCACAAACGTTTGCACAAGGCTACACCTTC. The chain employs TRBV18 and TRBJ1-2, with D uncertain. CDR1 is KGHSH and CDR2 is LQKENI in the germline V gene. Trimming removed 1 base from V and 8 bases from J, with 14 bases in between. The CDR3 covers 14 residues.

This clonotype has more than one count but fewer than ten. This chain links TRBV6-1 with TRBJ1-1, with 7 bases fitting TRBD1. Germline V lookup: CDR1 MNHNS, CDR2 SASEGT. The CDR3 runs to 15 residues. V dropped 6 bases and J dropped 1; count of bases not matched to a gene: 8. CDR3 sequence reads: CASRPTDRANTEAFF. CDR3 coding DNA: TGTGCCAGCAGACCTACCGACAGGGCGAACACTGAAGCTTTCTTT.

This clonotype was recorded a few times. The chain links TRBV7-6 to TRBJ1-6; maybe TRBD1 (5 bases). The V and J ends lost 0 bases and 3 bases respectively, with 6 bases between them. Germline V CDR1 and CDR2: SGHVS, FNYEAQ. The CDR3 runs 15 residues. The CDR3 DNA reads as TGTGCCAGCAGCTTAGCGCAGGGCTATAATTCACCCCTCCACTTT. It specifies CASSLAQGYNSPLHF.

V usage is TRBV10-3 and J usage is TRBJ2-3; the D is unclear. This CDR3 comprises 11 residues. CDR1 and CDR2 from the germline V gene are ENHRY and SYGVKD. Trimming cost V 1 base and J 6 bases, with 2 bases left between them. CDR3 DNA: TGTGCCATCAGTGAGTACGATACGCAGTATTTT. Translated: CAISEYDTQYF.

This clonotype was recorded a few times. The rearrangement joins TRBV19 to TRBJ2-7; possibly TRBD2 for D (5 bases). CDR3 length: 13 amino acids. CDR1 is LNHDA and CDR2 is SQIVND in the germline V gene (reference sequence). V was trimmed by 5 bases and J by 3 bases, leaving 11 bases between them. The CDR3 is CASSRGAFYEQYF. The CDR3 region has the DNA TGTGCCAGTAGTCGGGGAGCATTCTACGAGCAGTACTTC.

The V call is TRBV20-1, the J call TRBJ1-5, with unresolved D. V was clipped by 6 bases and J by 5 bases, with 11 bases between them. This CDR3 contains 12 residues. Germline CDR1 and CDR2: DFQATT and SNEGSKA (reference sequence). CDR3 residues: CSASGSYQPQHF. The CDR3 DNA sequence: TGCAGTGCATCGGGGTCATATCAGCCCCAGCATTTT.

This clonotype was counted only a few times. This rearrangement joins TRBV5-1 to TRBJ2-4, with TRBD2 matching 12 bases. Germline assignment: CDR1 SGHRS and CDR2 YFSETQ. The CDR3 runs 16 residues. The V and J ends lost 4 bases and 1 base, in that order; junction bases with no gene match: 3. The CDR3 region is CASSQTSGGAKNIQYF. The CDR3 coding sequence is TGCGCCAGCAGCCAGACTAGCGGGGGTGCCAAAAACATTCAGTACTTC.

With respect to this clonotype: A junction boundary mismatches the germline segment, possibly from a read error. DNA of the CDR3: TGCAGTGCGTTACAGGGAGCACGCACAGGTACGCAGTATTTT. Protein: CSALQGARTGTQYF. The rearrangement links TRBV20-1 to TRBJ2-3; possible D gene TRBD1, 6 bases. This CDR3 spans 14 amino acids. The germline gives CDR1 DFQATT, CDR2 SNEGSKA (reference sequence).

This clonotype appeared a few times. The chain links TRBV6-5 to TRBJ2-7, with D hard to call. The germline gives CDR1 MNHEY, CDR2 SVGAGI. CDR3 size: 14 residues. With 2 bases removed from V and 7 bases from J, the gap between germline ends came to 15 bases. This CDR3 is CASSYDQNHREQYV. In nucleotides, the CDR3 is TGTGCCAGCAGTTACGATCAGAACCACCGGGAGCAGTACGTC.

The rearrangement joins TRBV6-1 to TRBJ1-4; D possibly corresponds to TRBD1 (5 bases). V dropped 7 bases and J dropped 3 bases, with 12 bases sitting between them. Looked up from germline, CDR1 is MNHNS and CDR2 is SASEGT. The CDR3 spans 14 residues. The CDR3 region has the DNA TGTGCCAGCATGGGGCCGGGGGCTAATGAAAAACTGTTTTTT. Its protein product is CASMGPGANEKLFF.

The table lists this clonotype with a few counts. As DNA, the CDR3 is TGCGCCAGCAGCTTGGAGGGACAGGTAGATCAGCCCCAGCATTTT. It yields the protein CASSLEGQVDQPQHF. The rearrangement uses TRBV5-1 and TRBJ1-5, with TRBD1 matching over 8 bases. The V segment lost 0 bases and the J segment 5 bases; nucleotides outside the gene matches: 4. Germline V lookup: CDR1 SGHRS, CDR2 YFSETQ. This CDR3 contains 15 residues.

This clonotype was detected a few times. The V call is TRBV10-1, the J call TRBJ1-1, with D perhaps TRBD1 (5 bases). Trimming shortened V by 9 bases and J by 5 bases, and 7 bases separated the two germline ends. The CDR3 covers 10 residues. Germline V gene lookup returns CDR1 WNHNN and CDR2 SYGVQD (reference sequence). The CDR3 sequence is CARGTTEAFF. DNA of the CDR3: TGCGCCAGGGGGACGACTGAAGCTTTCTTT.

This clonotype has more than one count but fewer than ten. The genes are TRBV7-2 and TRBJ2-5; D is ambiguous. V lost 5 bases and J 1 base, leaving 8 bases between the germline ends. Germline V gene sequence: CDR1 SGHTA, CDR2 FQGNSA. The CDR3 is made up of 13 amino acids. CDR3 amino acids: CASSGRLQETQYF. CDR3 sequence (DNA): TGTGCCAGCAGCGGGCGGCTCCAAGAGACCCAGTACTTC.

This clonotype was seen many times. V gene TRBV7-9 combines with J gene TRBJ2-7, with a weak D call TRBD2 (7 bases). Germline lookup yields CDR1 SEHNR and CDR2 FQNEAQ (reference sequence). The CDR3 extends over 13 amino acids. V lost 4 bases, J lost 6 bases, and 13 bases lay in between. The CDR3 DNA sequence: TGTGCCAGCAGCTCCCAAGGGGGGGTCGAGCAGTACTTC. Amino acids: CASSSQGGVEQYF. Full variable domain (remainder filled in from reference TRBV7-9 and TRBJ2-7): DTGVSQNPRHKITKRGQNVTFRCDPISEHNRLYWYRQTLGQGPEFLTYFQNEAQLEKSRLLSDRFSAERPKGSFSTLEIQRTEQGDSAMYLCASSSQGGVEQYFGPGTRLTVT.

The CDR3 loop reads CASSPLGGASTDTQYF. CDR3 bases: TGTGCCAGCAGCCCCCTCGGCGGGGCTAGCACAGATACGCAGTATTTT. This chain connects TRBV7-6 to TRBJ2-3, with TRBD2 as a possible D gene (6 bases). Germline V gene lookup returns CDR1 SGHVS and CDR2 FNYEAQ. The CDR3 extends over 16 amino acids. Between the trimmed V and J ends, which lost 5 bases and 0 bases, there was a span of 15 bases.

The chain couples TRBV28 to TRBJ1-1, with TRBD1 matching 11 bases. Germline lookup yields CDR1 MDHEN and CDR2 SYDVKM. This CDR3 is built from 17 residues. V lost 0 bases to trimming and J lost 4 bases; unmatched junction nucleotides: 7. In nucleotides, the CDR3 is TGTGCCAGCAGTTTATGGGGACAGGGGGAACTGGCCACTGAAGCTTTCTTT. Protein: CASSLWGQGELATEAFF.

The chain couples TRBV15 to TRBJ2-3; D possibly corresponds to TRBD1 (6 bases). The CDR3 has 16 amino acids. V lost 1 base and J lost 3, with 14 bases in between. Germline lookup yields CDR1 LNHNV and CDR2 YYDKDF (reference sequence). CDR3 region: CATSRAGIQGTDTQYF. CDR3 DNA: TGTGCCACCAGCAGAGCGGGGATACAGGGAACAGATACGCAGTATTTT.

The J gene is TRBJ1-4, the V gene TRBV29-1; 8 nucleotides match TRBD1. The V and J ends lost 2 bases and 7 bases, in that order; junction bases with no gene match: 6. CDR1 is SQVTM, CDR2 ANQGSEA, per germline. The CDR3 runs 14 residues. The DNA of the CDR3 is TGCAGCGTTGAATCGACAGGGGAGATTGAAAAACTGTTTTTT. The encoded protein is CSVESTGEIEKLFF.